This T cell receptor (beta chain) came from a study of naive and memory T cell subsets. Many counts were recorded for this clonotype. The antigen is not known. The beta constant-region primer was an equimolar mix of two oligonucleotides covering TRBC1 and TRBC2. Ligated cDNA was amplified by four rounds of PCR with nested alpha and beta constant-region primers and SP2. TCRdb called the UMI-ligation and nested PCR reads again in MiXCR, with one record for every CDR3 protein. The sample lists approximately 17,000 distinct CDR3 sequences; just over 8.5% were seen once. Trimming removed 0 bases from V and 4 bases from J, with 13 bases in between. The CDR3 runs 15 residues. Looked up from germline, CDR1 is SGHDT and CDR2 is YYEEEE. Overall study findings and caveats: Naive and memory repertoire findings lacked a ground truth for validation. From naive to CM, EM and EMRA, diversity decreased and Gini increased.

V usage is TRBV5-6 and J usage is TRBJ1-1, with D unresolved. Material: central memory CD8+ T cells from blood. This TCR derives from a human donor in good health. This CDR3 reads CASSLAGGGSTEAFF. CDR3 nucleotides: TGTGCCAGCAGCTTGGCCGGCGGAGGTAGCACTGAAGCTTTCTTT.